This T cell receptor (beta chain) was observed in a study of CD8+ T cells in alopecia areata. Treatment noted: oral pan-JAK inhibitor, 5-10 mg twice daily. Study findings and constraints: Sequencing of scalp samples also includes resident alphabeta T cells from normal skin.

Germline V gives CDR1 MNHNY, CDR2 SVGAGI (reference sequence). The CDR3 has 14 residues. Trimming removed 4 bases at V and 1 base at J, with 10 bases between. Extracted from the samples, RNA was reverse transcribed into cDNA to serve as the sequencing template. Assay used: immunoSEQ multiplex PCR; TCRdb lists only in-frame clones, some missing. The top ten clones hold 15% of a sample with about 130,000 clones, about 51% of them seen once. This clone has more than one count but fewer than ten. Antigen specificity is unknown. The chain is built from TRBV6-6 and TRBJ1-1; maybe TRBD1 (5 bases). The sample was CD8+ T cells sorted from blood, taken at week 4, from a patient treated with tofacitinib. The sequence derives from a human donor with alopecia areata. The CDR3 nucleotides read TGTGCCAGCAGTTCCGGGACCAAGAACACTGAAGCTTTCTTT. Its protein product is CASSSGTKNTEAFF.